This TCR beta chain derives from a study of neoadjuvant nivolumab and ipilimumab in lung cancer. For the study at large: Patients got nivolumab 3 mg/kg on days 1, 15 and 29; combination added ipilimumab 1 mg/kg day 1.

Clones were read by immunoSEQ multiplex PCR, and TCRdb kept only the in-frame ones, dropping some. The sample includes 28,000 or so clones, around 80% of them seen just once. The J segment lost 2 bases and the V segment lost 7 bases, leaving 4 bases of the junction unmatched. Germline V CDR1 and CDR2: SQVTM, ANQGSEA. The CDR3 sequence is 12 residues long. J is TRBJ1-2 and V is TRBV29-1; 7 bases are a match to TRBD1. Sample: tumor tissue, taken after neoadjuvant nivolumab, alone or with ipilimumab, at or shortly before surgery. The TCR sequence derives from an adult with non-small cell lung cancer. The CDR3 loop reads CSARQGNYGYTF. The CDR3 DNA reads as TGCAGCGCCAGACAGGGAAACTATGGCTACACCTTC. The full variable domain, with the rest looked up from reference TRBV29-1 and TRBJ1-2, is SAVISQKPSRDICQRGTSLTIQCQVDSQVTMMFWYRQQPGQSLTLIATANQGSEATYESGFVIDKFPISRPNLTFSTLTVSNMSPEDSSIYLCSARQGNYGYTFGSGTRLTVV.